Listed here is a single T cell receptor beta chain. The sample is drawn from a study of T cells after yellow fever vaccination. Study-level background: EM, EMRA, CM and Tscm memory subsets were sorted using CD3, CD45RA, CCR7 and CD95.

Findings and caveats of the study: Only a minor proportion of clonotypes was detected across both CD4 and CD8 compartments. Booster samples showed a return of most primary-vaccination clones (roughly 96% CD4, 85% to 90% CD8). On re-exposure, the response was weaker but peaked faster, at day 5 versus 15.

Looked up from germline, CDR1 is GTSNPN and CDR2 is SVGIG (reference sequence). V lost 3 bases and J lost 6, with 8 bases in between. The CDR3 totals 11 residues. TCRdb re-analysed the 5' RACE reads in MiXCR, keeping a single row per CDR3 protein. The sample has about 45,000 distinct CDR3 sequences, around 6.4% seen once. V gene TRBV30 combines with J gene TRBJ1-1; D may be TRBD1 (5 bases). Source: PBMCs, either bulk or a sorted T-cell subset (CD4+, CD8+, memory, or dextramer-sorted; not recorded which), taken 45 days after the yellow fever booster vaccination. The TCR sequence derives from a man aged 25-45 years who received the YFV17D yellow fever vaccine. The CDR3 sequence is CAWRGVAEAFF. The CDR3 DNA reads TGTGCCTGGAGGGGGGTGGCTGAAGCTTTCTTT.